The 25 T cell receptor beta chains listed next were all sequenced from one sample in a study of beta chain features in type 1 diabetes. The isolated RNA, all of it, was reverse transcribed, so expressed TCRB transcripts were what got sequenced. Repertoires were generated with immunoSEQ multiplex PCR, while TCRdb's copy carries only in-frame clones and drops some. Of 400,000 to 450,000 clones in the sample, approximately 14% were seen once. The sequenced sample was naive CD4+ T cells from blood. The receptors shown here come from a man younger than 40 in good health.

The chain is built from TRBV10-3 and TRBJ2-1; tentative D call: TRBD1 (6 bases). Trimming pared 7 bases from V and 9 bases from J, leaving 16 bases between. This CDR3 comprises 13 residues. Germline loops: CDR1 ENHRY, CDR2 SYGVKD. In nucleotides, the CDR3 is TGTGCCATCACCCCGGGACAAAATGTTGAGCAGTTCTTC. Translation gives CAITPGQNVEQFF.

This clone was counted only a few times. The rearrangement links TRBV18 to TRBJ2-7; D is uncertain. Germline values: CDR1 KGHSH, CDR2 LQKENI. This CDR3 region has 11 residues. Trimming took off 3 bases at V and 2 bases at J, with 2 bases between the two ends. CDR3 sequence reads: CASSPAYEQYV. The DNA of the CDR3 is TGTGCCAGCTCACCCGCCTACGAGCAGTACGTC.

CDR3 region: CASSQGVTEAFF. The CDR3 DNA is TGTGCCAGCAGTCAAGGGGTCACTGAAGCTTTCTTT. The chain carries TRBV2 and TRBJ1-1; D possibly corresponds to TRBD1 (5 bases). Trimming pared 5 bases from V and 4 bases from J, leaving 8 bases between. This CDR3 contains 12 residues. The germline V gene encodes CDR1 SNHLY and CDR2 FYNNEI.

This clone was counted a few times. The chain recombines TRBV7-9 with TRBJ2-2, with no clear D. The CDR3 sequence is 15 residues long. Trimming took off 4 bases at V and 4 bases at J, with 13 bases between the two ends. CDR1 is SEHNR, CDR2 FQNEAQ, per germline (reference sequence). CDR3: CASSSRPTGTGELFF. The CDR3 DNA is TGTGCCAGCAGCTCCCGACCCACGGGCACCGGGGAGCTGTTTTTT.

This clone turned up a few times. The rearrangement links TRBV19 to TRBJ1-6; D may be TRBD1 (6 bases). In germline, CDR1 is LNHDA, CDR2 SQIVND (reference sequence). The V end lost 5 bases, the J end lost 9 bases, and 11 bases lay between the germline ends. CDR3 length: 13 residues. CDR3 in amino acids: CASSYREPSPLHF. The CDR3 bases are TGTGCCAGTAGTTACAGGGAACCTTCACCCCTCCACTTT.

This clone was seen more than once but under ten times. The chain links TRBV2 to TRBJ1-5; a possible D gene is TRBD1 (6 bases). The CDR3 extends over 14 amino acids. Germline lookup yields CDR1 SNHLY and CDR2 FYNNEI. V lost 5 bases to trimming and J lost 5 bases, with 13 bases between them. CDR3 in amino acids: CASSRGAGDQPQHF. As DNA, the CDR3 is TGTGCCAGCAGTCGTGGGGCAGGGGATCAGCCCCAGCATTTT.

This clone was picked up a small number of times. The genes are TRBV19 and TRBJ2-1, with TRBD1 matching 7 bases. Germline trimming cut 5 bases from V and 9 bases from J; bases unmatched to any gene: 10. In germline, CDR1 is LNHDA, CDR2 SQIVND (reference sequence). The CDR3 loop spans 14 amino acids. The CDR3 loop reads CASSPGQRAGEQFF. As DNA, the CDR3 is TGTGCCAGTAGTCCGGGACAGAGGGCGGGTGAGCAGTTCTTC.

The rearrangement uses TRBV6-5 and TRBJ2-5; the D call may be TRBD1 or TRBD2 (5 bases each). Germline lookup yields CDR1 MNHEY and CDR2 SVGAGI. Trimming shortened V by 7 bases and J by 1 base, and 10 bases separated the two germline ends. The CDR3 spans 13 residues. The DNA for the CDR3 is TGTGCCAGCACCGCAGGGACCCAAGAGACCCAGTACTTC. Protein: CASTAGTQETQYF.

There are many counts of this clone. The chain employs TRBV13 and TRBJ2-3; no clear D. The CDR3 contains 11 residues. With 5 bases removed from V and 7 bases from J, the gap between germline ends came to 7 bases. Per germline, CDR1 PRHDT and CDR2 FYEKMQ (reference sequence). As DNA, the CDR3 is TGTGCCAGCAGCCTCCGAAATACGCAGTATTTT. It yields the protein CASSLRNTQYF.

This clone was counted a few times. The rearrangement links TRBV4-1 to TRBJ2-1; 10 bases align to TRBD1. This CDR3 has 17 residues. Germline assignment: CDR1 MGHRA and CDR2 YSYEKL. V gave up 1 base and J gave up 7 bases; unmatched junction bases: 10. Here the CDR3 DNA reads TGCGCCAGCAGCCAAGGTCTCCGACAGGGGGCGTGGAATGAGCAGTTCTTC. Amino acids: CASSQGLRQGAWNEQFF.

This clone was counted only a few times. The V call is TRBV15, the J call TRBJ2-5, with TRBD2 matching 8 bases. The germline V gene has CDR1 LNHNV and CDR2 YYDKDF (reference sequence). There are 16 residues in the CDR3. V shed 1 base, J shed 5 bases, and the junction held 9 bases outside the gene matches. CDR3 residues: CATSRGTSPGQETQYF. CDR3 nucleotides: TGTGCCACCAGCAGAGGGACTAGCCCTGGTCAGGAGACCCAGTACTTC.

Written as DNA, the CDR3 is TGTGCCAGCAGCCCCACGGGCCGTGGCTACACCTTC. Amino acid sequence: CASSPTGRGYTF. V usage is TRBV11-2 and J usage is TRBJ1-2; no clear D gene. The CDR3 consists of 12 residues. Germline V gene data show CDR1 as SGHAT and CDR2 as FQNNGV. V lost 5 bases, J lost 7 bases, and 11 bases lay in between.

This clone was counted a few times. In this CDR3 the conserved last residue, phenylalanine or tryptophan, is missing, so a read error is likely. The DNA is omitted, as the CDR3 cannot be located on it reliably, and the CDR3 follows TCRdb's listing. V usage is TRBV7-9 and J usage is TRBJ2-7; the table's D call, TRBD1, was not checked against the DNA. Germline CDR1 and CDR2: SEHNR and FQNEAQ (reference sequence). The CDR3 is 14 residues long, ends included. The CDR3 here is CASSLGTGPWPIDL.

This clone was seen more than once but under ten times. The J gene is TRBJ2-1, the V gene TRBV5-1, with TRBD2 as a possible D gene (5 bases). The CDR3 is 12 residues long. The ends were cut back, 4 bases at V and 7 bases at J, with 9 bases in the middle. Germline assignment: CDR1 SGHRS and CDR2 YFSETQ. CDR3 coding DNA: TGCGCCAGCAGCGGCACTAGAAATGAGCAGTTCTTC. As protein: CASSGTRNEQFF.

The chain recombines TRBV23-1 with TRBJ1-2; D may be TRBD1 (6 bases). TRBV23-1 is an open reading frame, and its role is uncertain. The V gene lost 4 bases and the J gene lost 4 bases, with 16 bases spanning the gap. This CDR3 spans 15 amino acids. The CDR3 DNA is TGCGCCAGCAGTCCCCGAGGGGGACAAATCTATGGCTACACCTTC. The encoded protein is CASSPRGGQIYGYTF.

This clone was recorded a few times. The V and J genes are TRBV18 and TRBJ2-7; 10 bases line up with TRBD2. This CDR3 has 15 residues. With V trimmed by 2 bases and J by 6 bases, 7 bases remained unmatched. Germline V CDR1 and CDR2: KGHSH, LQKENI. CDR3 sequence: CASSPKLAGDGEQYV. CDR3 nucleotide sequence: TGTGCCAGCTCACCAAAGCTAGCGGGAGATGGCGAGCAGTACGTC.

This clone was recorded a few times. The chain joins TRBV7-9 to TRBJ1-6, with D tentatively TRBD1 (5 bases). CDR1 is SEHNR, CDR2 FQNEAQ, per germline (reference sequence). The CDR3 covers 14 residues. Trimming removed 7 bases from V and 9 bases from J, with 16 bases in between. The CDR3 coding sequence is TGTGCCAGCAAGGGTACCAGGGTCGGTTCACCCCTCCACTTT. This sequence encodes CASKGTRVGSPLHF.

This clone has more than one count but fewer than ten. The V call is TRBV12-5, the J call TRBJ2-7; unclear D gene. With 3 bases removed from V and 3 bases from J, the gap between germline ends came to 6 bases. Germline V gives CDR1 LGHNT, CDR2 FRNRAP. The CDR3 is 12 amino acids. For the CDR3, the DNA is TGTGCTAGTGGTTTAGAGTACTACGAGCAGTACGTC. Amino acid sequence: CASGLEYYEQYV.

The J gene is TRBJ2-5, the V gene TRBV29-1; D is unclear. CDR1 is SQVTM and CDR2 is ANQGSEA in the germline V gene. CDR3 length equals 13 residues. Between the trimmed V and J ends, which lost 3 bases and 0 bases, there was a span of 8 bases. This CDR3 is CSVESAYQETQYF. The CDR3 nucleotides are TGCAGCGTTGAGTCGGCCTACCAAGAGACCCAGTACTTC.

The table lists this clone with a few counts. The chain recombines TRBV29-1 with TRBJ2-5, with a weak D call TRBD1 (6 bases). The V gene's germline CDR1 is SQVTM and CDR2 ANQGSEA. This CDR3 has 12 residues. The germline V and J ends were trimmed by 5 bases and 3 bases, with 10 bases remaining between them. Here the CDR3 reads CSVQRQEETQYF. CDR3 nucleotide sequence: TGCAGCGTTCAGCGACAGGAAGAGACCCAGTACTTC.

The rearrangement joins TRBV5-4 to TRBJ2-3; D is unclear. Germline V CDR1 and CDR2: SGHNT, YYREEE (reference sequence). V was pared by 4 bases and J by 0 bases, with 6 bases between. The CDR3 covers 13 residues. CDR3 in amino acids: CASSSSSTDTQYF. CDR3 bases: TGTGCCAGCAGCAGCAGTAGCACAGATACGCAGTATTTT.

This chain links TRBV5-4 with TRBJ2-3, with D tentatively TRBD2 (6 bases). This CDR3 has 15 amino acids. The germline gives CDR1 SGHNT, CDR2 YYREEE (reference sequence). V was trimmed by 3 bases and J by 0 bases, leaving 11 bases between them. CDR3 region: CASSYGDFSTDTQYF. The CDR3 DNA reads TGTGCCAGCAGCTACGGGGACTTCAGCACAGATACGCAGTATTTT.

This clone was observed a few times. The same CDR3 arises from other DNA sequences in this sample as well. The CDR3 DNA is TGTGCCAGCAGCTTATTGTCGGAGACCCAGTACTTC. Translating it yields CASSLLSETQYF. The V and J genes are TRBV7-2 and TRBJ2-5; D remains ambiguous. This CDR3 is 12 amino acids long. Trimming cost V 2 bases and J 5 bases, with 6 bases left between them. CDR1 is SGHTA, CDR2 FQGNSA, per germline. The full variable domain, in which reference TRBV7-2 and TRBJ2-5 provide the parts outside the CDR3, is GAGVSQSPSNKVTEKGKDVELRCDPISGHTALYWYRQSLGQGLEFLIYFQGNSAPDKSGLPSDRFSAERTGGSVSTLTIQRTQQEDSAVYLCASSLLSETQYFGPGTRLLVL.

This clone was recorded a few times. J is TRBJ2-1 and V is TRBV28; D call uncertain. The germline V and J ends were trimmed by 3 bases and 10 bases, with 10 bases remaining between them. In germline, CDR1 is MDHEN, CDR2 SYDVKM. The CDR3 extends over 12 amino acids. CDR3 DNA sequence: TGTGCCAGCAGTTTTTCTTCACGGGAGCAGTTCTTC. Translating it yields CASSFSSREQFF. Variable domain in full (rest from reference TRBV28 and TRBJ2-1): DVKVTQSSRYLVKRTGEKVFLECVQDMDHENMFWYRQDPGLGLRLIYFSYDVKMKEKGDIPEGYSVSREKKERFSLILESASTNQTSMYLCASSFSSREQFFGPGTRLTVL.

This clone turned up a few times. V and J are TRBV6-1 and TRBJ2-7; D is tentatively TRBD1 or TRBD2 (5 bases each). The CDR3 sequence is 13 residues long. Trimming shortened V by 4 bases and J by 6 bases, and 13 bases separated the two germline ends. Germline values: CDR1 MNHNS, CDR2 SASEGT. The CDR3 loop is CASSGQGRREQYV. CDR3 bases: TGTGCCAGCAGTGGCCAGGGACGCCGCGAGCAGTACGTC.